Detailed here is one T cell receptor (beta chain). Its antigen specificity is not known. Nothing much larger sits one base from this clone, and base qualities are not available. The data are from a study of blood T cell repertoires in COVID-19 (dated by TCRdb to the early 2020s). Some background on the complete study: Samples from collaborators originated in the United States, Italy and Spain and spanned both the acute and convalescent phases of COVID-19. The material from the prospective study consisted of cDNA or gDNA derived from T cells, B-cell-depleted T cells, or PBMCs. The dataset comprised deeply sampled blood TCRbeta repertoires from subjects exposed to, actively infected with, or recovered from COVID-19. The repertoires were made available in a free public database intended to serve as a resource for research on the immune response to SARS-CoV-2. The samples were drawn from the first 160 participants of the ongoing ImmuneRACE study and from 1,254 subjects provided by 6 global collaborators. Sample metadata almost always included a de-identified subject ID, COVID-19 status, age in years and sex. Where HLA class I and class II types were available, the types were taken from metadata supplied by the sample provider, not from assay-based typing.

Each collaborating institution followed its own protocols to collect whole blood in K2EDTA tubes. For TCRbeta analysis, collaborators shipped samples as frozen whole blood, isolated PBMCs, or DNA extracted from either of those sample types. The V and J ends are trimmed by 3 bases and 4 bases, leaving 10 bases between them. The CDR3 measures 14 amino acids from cysteine to phenylalanine. Of the read, only the CDR3 DNA is kept; its 42 bases are in frame from base 1. Per the germline V gene (reference sequence), LNHDA is the CDR1 and SQIVND is the CDR2. Findings and caveats that apply to the study as a whole: How much clinical and demographic metadata was included differed by source and by participant, and the metadata was provided uncurated.

The immunoSEQ Assay, a bias-controlled multiplex PCR, was used to amplify TCRbeta CDR3 regions from genomic DNA. Turning to the authors' computational methods: Within the assay, amplification of reference gene primers was used to estimate how many nucleated cells each sample contained. To quantify the absolute abundance of each unique TCRbeta CDR3 rearrangement, sequence reads were collapsed and filtered. For each sample, productive Simpson clonality was calculated by taking the square root of Simpson's diversity index across productive rearrangements. The immuneACCESS repertoire file appears here via TCRdb, limited to in-frame rearrangements. These files lack a portion of the clones; in checked studies, under half of the deficit traces to unresolved V genes, and the cause of the others is not known. V, J and clone size are taken as reported in that table, and D and trimming were inferred from the DNA itself. Within this sample are 75,000 to 95,000 clones, with 80% of them counted one time only. About 12% of the sample is in the top ten clones.

The sample taken for sequencing was peripheral blood. The TCR sequence derives from a woman in her forties with active or convalescent COVID-19. The chain joins TRBV19 to TRBJ1-3; the D gene is unclear. CDR3 sequence: CASSINGAGNTIYF. The DNA sequence is given as TGTGCCAGTAGTATTAACGGAGCGGGAAACACCATATATTTT. Outside the CDR3, residues come from the reference TRBV19 and TRBJ1-3 proteins, so the full variable domain is: DGGITQSPKYLFRKEGQNVTLSCEQNLNHDAMYWYRQDPGQGLRLIYYSQIVNDFQKGDIAEGYSVSREKKESFPLTVTSAQKNPTAFYLCASSINGAGNTIYFGEGSWLTVV.